What follows is one T cell receptor beta chain and its context. This entry belongs to a study of technical replicates of blood from four donors. V was shortened by 2 bases and J by 2 bases, with 7 bases between the two germline ends. The germline V gene encodes CDR1 GTSNPN and CDR2 SVGIG (reference sequence). This CDR3 region has 13 residues. Only in-frame clones appear in the TCRdb table, and some are missing; sequencing was by immunoSEQ multiplex PCR. In the table there are more than 65,000 clones, roughly 92% of which are singletons. The TCR comes from a human donor in good health. The chain recombines TRBV30 with TRBJ1-3; the D is unclear. The sequenced sample was T cells isolated from PBMCs. CDR3 DNA sequence: TGTGCCTGGAGTCCTCTTACTGGAAACACCATATATTTT. This encodes CAWSPLTGNTIYF.